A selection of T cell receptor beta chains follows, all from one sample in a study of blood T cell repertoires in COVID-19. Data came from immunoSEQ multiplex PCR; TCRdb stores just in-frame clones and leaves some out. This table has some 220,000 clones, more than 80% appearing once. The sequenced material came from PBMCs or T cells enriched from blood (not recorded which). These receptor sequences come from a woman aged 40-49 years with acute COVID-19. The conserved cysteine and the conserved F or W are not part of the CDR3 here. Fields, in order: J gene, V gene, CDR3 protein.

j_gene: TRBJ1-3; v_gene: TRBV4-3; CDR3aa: ASSQSRGYGNTIY
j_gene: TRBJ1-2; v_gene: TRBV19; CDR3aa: ASSGNRGPNYGYT
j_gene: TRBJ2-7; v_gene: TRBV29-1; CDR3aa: SASTGMIYEQY
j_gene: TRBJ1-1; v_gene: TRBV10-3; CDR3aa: AISRDRATEAF
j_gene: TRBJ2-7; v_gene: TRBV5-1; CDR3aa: ASRGDRGFEQY
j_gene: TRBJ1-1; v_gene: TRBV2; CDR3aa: ASSVRTGTEAF
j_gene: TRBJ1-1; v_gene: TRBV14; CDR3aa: ASSQVRVRLTEAF
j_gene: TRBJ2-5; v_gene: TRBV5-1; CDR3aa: ASSLFAGGRRNLVETQY
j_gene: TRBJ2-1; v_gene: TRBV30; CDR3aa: AWSGGLDFGGTYNEQF
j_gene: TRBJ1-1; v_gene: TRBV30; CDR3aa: AWSGQGATEAF
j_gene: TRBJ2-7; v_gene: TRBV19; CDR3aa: ASSIRGSDEQY
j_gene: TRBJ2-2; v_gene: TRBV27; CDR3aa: ASRIKGWGQGTGELF
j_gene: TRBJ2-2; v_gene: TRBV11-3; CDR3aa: ASSPLAGGNTGELF
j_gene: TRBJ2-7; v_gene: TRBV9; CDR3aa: ASSVGDYSYEQY
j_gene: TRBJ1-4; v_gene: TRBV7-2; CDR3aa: ASSLISTGATNEKLF
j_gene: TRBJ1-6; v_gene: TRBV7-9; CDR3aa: ASSLTGTDNSPLH
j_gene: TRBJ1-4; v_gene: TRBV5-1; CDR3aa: ASSWTGSTNEKLF
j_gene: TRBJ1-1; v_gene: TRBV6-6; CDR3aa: ASRAGSTSTEAF
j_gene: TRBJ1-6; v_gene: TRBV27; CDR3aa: ASSLSFIPGGASNSPLH
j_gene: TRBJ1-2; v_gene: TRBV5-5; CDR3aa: ASSLAGGNGYT
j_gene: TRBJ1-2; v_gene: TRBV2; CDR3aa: ASSESGQGTYGYT
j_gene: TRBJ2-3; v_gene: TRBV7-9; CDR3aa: ASSLTGGADTQY
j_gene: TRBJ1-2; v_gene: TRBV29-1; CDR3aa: SVMSGTGNSGYT
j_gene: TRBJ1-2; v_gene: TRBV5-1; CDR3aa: ASSLETIVGYT
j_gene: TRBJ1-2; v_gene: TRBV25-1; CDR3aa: ASSLTRVQGLYGYT
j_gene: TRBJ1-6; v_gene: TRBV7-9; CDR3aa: ASSLGDRGTSNSPLH
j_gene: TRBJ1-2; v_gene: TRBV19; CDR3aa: ASSGQGANYGYT
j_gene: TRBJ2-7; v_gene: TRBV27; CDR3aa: ASSLSATGQGLYEQY
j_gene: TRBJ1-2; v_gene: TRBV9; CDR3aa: ASSVAGQSSNYGYT
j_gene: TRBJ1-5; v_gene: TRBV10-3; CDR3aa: AIRGTGDNQPQH
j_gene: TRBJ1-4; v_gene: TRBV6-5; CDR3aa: ASSYSGSSNEKLF
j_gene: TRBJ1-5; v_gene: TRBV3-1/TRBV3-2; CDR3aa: ASSQGDSDRSSNQPQH
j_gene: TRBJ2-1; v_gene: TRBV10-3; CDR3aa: AISDDRRYNEQF
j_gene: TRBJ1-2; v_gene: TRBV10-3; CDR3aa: AISPDSNYGYT
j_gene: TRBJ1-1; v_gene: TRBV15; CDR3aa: ATSRDWVGGEAF
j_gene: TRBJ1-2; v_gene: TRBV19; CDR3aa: ASFRGYGYT
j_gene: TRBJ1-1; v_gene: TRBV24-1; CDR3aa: ATSDPDRGVTEAF
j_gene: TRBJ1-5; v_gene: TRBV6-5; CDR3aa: ASGTANQPQH
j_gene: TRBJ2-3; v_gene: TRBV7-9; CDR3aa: ASSPRNRLTTDTQY
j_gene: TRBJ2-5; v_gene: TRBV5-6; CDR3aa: ASSFGREETQY
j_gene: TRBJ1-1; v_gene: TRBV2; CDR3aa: ATAGNTEAF
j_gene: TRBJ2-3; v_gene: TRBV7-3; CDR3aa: ASSLIGTSGGAADTQY
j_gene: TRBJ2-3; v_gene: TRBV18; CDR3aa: ASSPRTGGLTDTQY
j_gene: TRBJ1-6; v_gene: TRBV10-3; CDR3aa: AISRTGDNSPLH
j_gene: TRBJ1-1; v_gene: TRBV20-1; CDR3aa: SARERRRAF
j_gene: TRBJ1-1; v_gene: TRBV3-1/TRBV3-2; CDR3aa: ASRSVDRERTEAF
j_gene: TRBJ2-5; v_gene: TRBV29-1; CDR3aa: SVVAGFQETQY
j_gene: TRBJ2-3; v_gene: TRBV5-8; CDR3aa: ASSLGVGADTQY
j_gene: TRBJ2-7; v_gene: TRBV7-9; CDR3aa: ASSLSGVSYEQY
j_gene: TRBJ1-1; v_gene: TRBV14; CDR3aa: ASSQVQALNTEAF
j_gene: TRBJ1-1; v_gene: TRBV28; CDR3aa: ASSPGGRYTEAF
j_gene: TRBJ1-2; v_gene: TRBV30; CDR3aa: AWSAGTAYGYT